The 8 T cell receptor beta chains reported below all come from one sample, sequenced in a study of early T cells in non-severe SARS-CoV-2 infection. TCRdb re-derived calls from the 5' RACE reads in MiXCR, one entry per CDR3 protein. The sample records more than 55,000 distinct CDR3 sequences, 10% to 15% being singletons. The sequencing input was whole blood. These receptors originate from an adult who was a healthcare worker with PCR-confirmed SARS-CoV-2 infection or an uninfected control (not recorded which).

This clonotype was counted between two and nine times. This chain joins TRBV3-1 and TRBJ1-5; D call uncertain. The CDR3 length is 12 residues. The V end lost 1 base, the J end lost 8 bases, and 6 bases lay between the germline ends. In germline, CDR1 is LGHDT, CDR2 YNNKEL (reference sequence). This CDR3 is CASSQVGEPQHF. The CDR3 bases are TGTGCCAGCAGCCAAGTTGGGGAGCCCCAGCATTTT.

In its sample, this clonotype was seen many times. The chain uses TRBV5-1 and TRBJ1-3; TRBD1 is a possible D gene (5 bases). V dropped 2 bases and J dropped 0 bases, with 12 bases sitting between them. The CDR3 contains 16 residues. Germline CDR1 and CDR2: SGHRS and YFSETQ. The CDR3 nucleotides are TGCGCCAGCAGCTTATGGGGGGATCACTCTGGAAACACCATATATTTT. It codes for CASSLWGDHSGNTIYF.

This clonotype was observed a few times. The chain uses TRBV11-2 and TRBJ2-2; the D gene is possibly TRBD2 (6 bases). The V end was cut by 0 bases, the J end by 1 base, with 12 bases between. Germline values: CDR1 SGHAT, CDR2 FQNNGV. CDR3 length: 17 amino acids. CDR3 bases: TGTGCCAGCAGCTTAGAGGGACGGGGACTGAACACCGGGGAGCTGTTTTTT. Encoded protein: CASSLEGRGLNTGELFF.

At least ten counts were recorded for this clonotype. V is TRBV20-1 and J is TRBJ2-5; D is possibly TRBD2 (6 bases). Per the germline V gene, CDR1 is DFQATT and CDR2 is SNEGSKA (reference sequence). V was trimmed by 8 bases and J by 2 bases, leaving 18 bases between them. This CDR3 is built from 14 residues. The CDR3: CSSLMGGDQETQYF. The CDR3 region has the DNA TGCAGTTCCCTAATGGGCGGGGATCAAGAGACCCAGTACTTC.

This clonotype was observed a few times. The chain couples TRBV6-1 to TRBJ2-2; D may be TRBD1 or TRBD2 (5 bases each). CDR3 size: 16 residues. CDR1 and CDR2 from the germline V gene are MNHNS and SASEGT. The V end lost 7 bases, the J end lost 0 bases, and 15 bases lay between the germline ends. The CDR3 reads CASTMRGSANTGELFF. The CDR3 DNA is TGTGCCAGCACCATGAGGGGCAGCGCGAACACCGGGGAGCTGTTTTTT.

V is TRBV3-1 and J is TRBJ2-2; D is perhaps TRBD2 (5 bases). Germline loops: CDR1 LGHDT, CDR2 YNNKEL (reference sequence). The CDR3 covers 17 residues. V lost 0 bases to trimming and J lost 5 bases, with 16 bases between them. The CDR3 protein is CASSQDRADRGTGELFF. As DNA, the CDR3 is TGTGCCAGCAGCCAAGATAGGGCAGATCGAGGGACCGGGGAGCTGTTTTTT.

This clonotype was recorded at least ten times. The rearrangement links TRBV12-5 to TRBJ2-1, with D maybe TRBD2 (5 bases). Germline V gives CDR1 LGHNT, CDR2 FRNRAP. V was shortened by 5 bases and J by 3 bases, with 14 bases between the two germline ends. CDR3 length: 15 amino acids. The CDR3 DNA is TGTGCTAGTGGTCTCCGGGGTCTACTCTACAATGAGCAGTTCTTC. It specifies CASGLRGLLYNEQFF.

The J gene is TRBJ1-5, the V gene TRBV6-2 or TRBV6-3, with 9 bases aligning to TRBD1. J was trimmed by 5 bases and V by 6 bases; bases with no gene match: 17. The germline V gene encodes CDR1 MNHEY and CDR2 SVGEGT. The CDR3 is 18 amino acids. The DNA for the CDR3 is TGTGCCAGCAGGACCGGGACAGGGTCCCTCTCCGGGGATCAGCCCCAGCATTTT. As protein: CASRTGTGSLSGDQPQHF.